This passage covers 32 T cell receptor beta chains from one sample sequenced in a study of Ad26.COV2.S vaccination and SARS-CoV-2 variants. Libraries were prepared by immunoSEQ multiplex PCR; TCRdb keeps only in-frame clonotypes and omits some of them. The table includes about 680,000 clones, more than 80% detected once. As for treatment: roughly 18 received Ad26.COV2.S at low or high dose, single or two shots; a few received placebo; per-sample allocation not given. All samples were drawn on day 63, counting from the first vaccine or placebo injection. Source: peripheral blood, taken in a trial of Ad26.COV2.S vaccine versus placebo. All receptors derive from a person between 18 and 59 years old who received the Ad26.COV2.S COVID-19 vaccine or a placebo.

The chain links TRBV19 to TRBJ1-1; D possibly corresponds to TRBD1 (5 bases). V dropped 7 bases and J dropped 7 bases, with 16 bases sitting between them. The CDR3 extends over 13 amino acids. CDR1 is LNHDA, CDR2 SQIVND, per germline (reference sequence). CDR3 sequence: CASTIYPQGEAFF. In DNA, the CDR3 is TGTGCCAGTACCATATACCCGCAGGGTGAAGCTTTCTTT.

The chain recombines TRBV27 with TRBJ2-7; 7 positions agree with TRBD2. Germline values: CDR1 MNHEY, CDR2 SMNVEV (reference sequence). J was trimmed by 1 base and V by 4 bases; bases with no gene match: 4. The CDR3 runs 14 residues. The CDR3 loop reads CASSWAGESYEQYF. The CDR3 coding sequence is TGTGCCAGCAGTTGGGCGGGAGAATCCTACGAGCAGTACTTC.

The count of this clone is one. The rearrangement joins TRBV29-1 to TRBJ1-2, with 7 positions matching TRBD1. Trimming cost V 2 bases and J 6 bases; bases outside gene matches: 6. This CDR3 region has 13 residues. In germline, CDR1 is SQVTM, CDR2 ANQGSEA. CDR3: CSVETDRAHGYTF. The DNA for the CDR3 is TGCAGCGTTGAAACCGACAGGGCACATGGCTACACCTTC. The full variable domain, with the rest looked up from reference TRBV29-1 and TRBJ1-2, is SAVISQKPSRDICQRGTSLTIQCQVDSQVTMMFWYRQQPGQSLTLIATANQGSEATYESGFVIDKFPISRPNLTFSTLTVSNMSPEDSSIYLCSVETDRAHGYTFGSGTRLTVV.

For the CDR3, the DNA is TGTGCCAGCAGTTCGGAACTCTCCTGGGGGAATTCACCCCTCCACTTT. It is translated as CASSSELSWGNSPLHF. The V gene is TRBV27, the J gene TRBJ1-6; TRBD1 is a possible D gene (5 bases). Trimming cost V 4 bases and J 7 bases, with 17 bases left between them. Germline lookup yields CDR1 MNHEY and CDR2 SMNVEV (reference sequence). This CDR3 contains 16 residues.

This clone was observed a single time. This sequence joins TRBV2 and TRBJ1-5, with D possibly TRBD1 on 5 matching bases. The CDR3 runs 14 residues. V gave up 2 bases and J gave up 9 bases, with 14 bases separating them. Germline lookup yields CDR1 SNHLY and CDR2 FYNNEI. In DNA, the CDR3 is TGTGCCAGCAGTGAAAGTGCGGCCGGGGGGCCCCAGCATTTT. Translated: CASSESAAGGPQHF.

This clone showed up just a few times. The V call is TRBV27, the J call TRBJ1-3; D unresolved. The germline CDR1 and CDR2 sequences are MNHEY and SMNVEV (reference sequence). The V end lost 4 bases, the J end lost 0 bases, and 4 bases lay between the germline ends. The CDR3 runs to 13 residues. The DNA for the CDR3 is TGTGCCAGCAGTTCCAGCTCTGGAAACACCATATATTTT. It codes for CASSSSSGNTIYF.

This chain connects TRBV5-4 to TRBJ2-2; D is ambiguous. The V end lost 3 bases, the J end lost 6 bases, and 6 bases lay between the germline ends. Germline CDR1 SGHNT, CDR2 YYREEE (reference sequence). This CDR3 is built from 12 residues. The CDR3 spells CASSSWSGELFF. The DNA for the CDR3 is TGTGCCAGCAGCTCCTGGTCCGGGGAGCTGTTTTTT.

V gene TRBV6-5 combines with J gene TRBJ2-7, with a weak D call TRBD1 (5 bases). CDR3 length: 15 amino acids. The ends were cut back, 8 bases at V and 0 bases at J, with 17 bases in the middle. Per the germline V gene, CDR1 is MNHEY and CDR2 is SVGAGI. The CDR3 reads CASLGAQSGSYEQYF. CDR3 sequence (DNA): TGTGCCAGCCTTGGGGCTCAAAGTGGCTCCTACGAGCAGTACTTC.

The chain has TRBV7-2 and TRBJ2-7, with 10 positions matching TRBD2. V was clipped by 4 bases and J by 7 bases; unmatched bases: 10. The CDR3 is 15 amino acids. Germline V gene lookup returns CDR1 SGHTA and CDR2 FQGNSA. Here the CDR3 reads CASSSPLAGEREQYF. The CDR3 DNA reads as TGTGCCAGCAGCTCGCCGCTAGCGGGAGAACGTGAGCAGTACTTC.

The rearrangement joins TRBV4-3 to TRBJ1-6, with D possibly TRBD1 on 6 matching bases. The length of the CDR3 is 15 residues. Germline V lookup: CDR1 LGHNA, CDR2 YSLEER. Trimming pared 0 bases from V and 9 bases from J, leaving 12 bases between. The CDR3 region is CASSQEGRGGSPLHF. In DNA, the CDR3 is TGCGCCAGCAGCCAAGAGGGCAGGGGAGGTTCACCCCTCCACTTT.

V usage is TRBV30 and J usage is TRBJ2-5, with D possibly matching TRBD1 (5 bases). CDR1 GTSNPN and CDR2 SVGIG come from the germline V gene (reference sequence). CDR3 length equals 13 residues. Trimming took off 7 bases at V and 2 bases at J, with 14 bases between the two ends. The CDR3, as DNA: TGTGCCTTACAGGACGATCTACAAGAGACCCAGTACTTC. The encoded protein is CALQDDLQETQYF.

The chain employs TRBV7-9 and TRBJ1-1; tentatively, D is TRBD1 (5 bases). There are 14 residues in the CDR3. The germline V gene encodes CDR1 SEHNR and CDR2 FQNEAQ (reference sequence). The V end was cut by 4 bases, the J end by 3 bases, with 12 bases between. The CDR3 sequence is CASSYVQGYTEAFF. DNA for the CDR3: TGTGCCAGCAGCTATGTGCAGGGCTACACTGAAGCTTTCTTT.

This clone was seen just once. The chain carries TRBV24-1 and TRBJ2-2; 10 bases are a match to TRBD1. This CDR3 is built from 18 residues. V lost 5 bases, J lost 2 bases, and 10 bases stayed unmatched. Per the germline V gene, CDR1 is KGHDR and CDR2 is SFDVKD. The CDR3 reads CATSGGTGALSNTGELFF. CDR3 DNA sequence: TGTGCCACCAGTGGGGGGACAGGGGCCCTATCCAACACCGGGGAGCTGTTTTTT.

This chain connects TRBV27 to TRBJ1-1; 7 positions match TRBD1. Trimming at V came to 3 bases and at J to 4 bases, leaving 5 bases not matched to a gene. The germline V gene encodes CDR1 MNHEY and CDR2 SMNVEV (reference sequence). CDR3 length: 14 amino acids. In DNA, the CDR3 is TGTGCCAGCAGTTTGACAGGGAAGGGCACTGAAGCTTTCTTT. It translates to CASSLTGKGTEAFF.

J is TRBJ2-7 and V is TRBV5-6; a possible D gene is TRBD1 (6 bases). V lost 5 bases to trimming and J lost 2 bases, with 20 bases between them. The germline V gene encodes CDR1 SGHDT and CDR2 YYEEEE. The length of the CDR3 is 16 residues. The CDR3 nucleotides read TGTGCCAGCAGAGAGACCGGGACACAGGGAACCTACGAGCAGTACTTC. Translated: CASRETGTQGTYEQYF. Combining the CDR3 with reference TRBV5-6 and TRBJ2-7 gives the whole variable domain DAGVTQSPTHLIKTRGQQVTLRCSPKSGHDTVSWYQQALGQGPQFIFQYYEEEERQRGNFPDRFSGHQFPNYSSELNVNALLLGDSALYLCASRETGTQGTYEQYFGPGTRLTVT.

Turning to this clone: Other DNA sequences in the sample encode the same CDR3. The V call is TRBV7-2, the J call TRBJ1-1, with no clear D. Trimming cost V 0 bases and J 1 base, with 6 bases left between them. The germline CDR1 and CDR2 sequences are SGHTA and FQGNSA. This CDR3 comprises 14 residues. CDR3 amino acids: CASSLARGNTEAFF. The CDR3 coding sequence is TGTGCCAGCAGCTTAGCCCGGGGGAACACTGAAGCTTTCTTT.

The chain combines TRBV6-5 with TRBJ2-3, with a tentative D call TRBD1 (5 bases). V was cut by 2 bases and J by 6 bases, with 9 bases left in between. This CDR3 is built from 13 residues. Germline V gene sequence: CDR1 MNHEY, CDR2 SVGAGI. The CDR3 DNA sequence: TGTGCCAGCAGTTACGCAGGGTTGGATACGCAGTATTTT. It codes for CASSYAGLDTQYF.

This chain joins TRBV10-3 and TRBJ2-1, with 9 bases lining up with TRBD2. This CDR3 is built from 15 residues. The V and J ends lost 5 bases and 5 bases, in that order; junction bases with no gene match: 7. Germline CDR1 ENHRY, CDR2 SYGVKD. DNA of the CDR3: TGTGCCATCAGTTCGACGCGGGAGGGAAACAATGAGCAGTTCTTC. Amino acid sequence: CAISSTREGNNEQFF.

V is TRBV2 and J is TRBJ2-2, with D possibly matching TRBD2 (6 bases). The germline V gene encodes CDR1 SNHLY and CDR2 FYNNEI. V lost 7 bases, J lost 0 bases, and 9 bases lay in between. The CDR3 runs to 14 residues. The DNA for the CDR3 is TGTGCCAGCACGGGGGATACGAACACCGGGGAGCTGTTTTTT. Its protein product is CASTGDTNTGELFF.

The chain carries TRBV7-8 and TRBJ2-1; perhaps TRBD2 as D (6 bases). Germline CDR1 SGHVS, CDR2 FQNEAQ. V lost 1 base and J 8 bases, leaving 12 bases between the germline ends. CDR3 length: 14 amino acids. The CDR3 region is CASSLGGVGYEQFF. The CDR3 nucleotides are TGTGCCAGCAGCTTAGGGGGGGTTGGGTATGAGCAGTTCTTC.

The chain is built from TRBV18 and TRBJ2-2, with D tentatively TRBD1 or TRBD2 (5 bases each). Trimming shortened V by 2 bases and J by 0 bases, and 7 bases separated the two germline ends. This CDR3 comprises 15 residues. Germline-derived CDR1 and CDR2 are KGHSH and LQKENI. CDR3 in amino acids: CASSPWGPNTGELFF. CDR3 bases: TGTGCCAGCTCACCATGGGGACCGAACACCGGGGAGCTGTTTTTT.

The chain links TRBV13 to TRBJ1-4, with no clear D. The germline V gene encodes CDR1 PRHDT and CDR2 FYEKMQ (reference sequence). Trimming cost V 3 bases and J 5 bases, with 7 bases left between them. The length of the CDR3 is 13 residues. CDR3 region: CASSLSRNEKLFF. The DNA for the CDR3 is TGTGCCAGCAGCTTGTCCCGGAATGAAAAACTGTTTTTT.

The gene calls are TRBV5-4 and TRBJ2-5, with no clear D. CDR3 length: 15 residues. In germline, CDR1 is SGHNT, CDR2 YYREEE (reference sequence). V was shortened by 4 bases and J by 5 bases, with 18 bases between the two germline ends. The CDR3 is CASSRARGLGETQYF. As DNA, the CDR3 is TGTGCCAGCAGCCGGGCCCGCGGTTTGGGGGAGACCCAGTACTTC. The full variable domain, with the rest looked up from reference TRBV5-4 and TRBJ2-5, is ETGVTQSPTHLIKTRGQQVTLRCSSQSGHNTVSWYQQALGQGPQFIFQYYREEENGRGNFPPRFSGLQFPNYSSELNVNALELDDSALYLCASSRARGLGETQYFGPGTRLLVL.

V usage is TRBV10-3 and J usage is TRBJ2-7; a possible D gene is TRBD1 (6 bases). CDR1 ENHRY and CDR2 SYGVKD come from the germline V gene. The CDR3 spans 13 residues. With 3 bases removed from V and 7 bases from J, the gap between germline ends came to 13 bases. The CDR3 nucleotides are TGTGCCATCAGTGATGCGACAGGTGGAGAGCAGTACTTC. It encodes CAISDATGGEQYF.

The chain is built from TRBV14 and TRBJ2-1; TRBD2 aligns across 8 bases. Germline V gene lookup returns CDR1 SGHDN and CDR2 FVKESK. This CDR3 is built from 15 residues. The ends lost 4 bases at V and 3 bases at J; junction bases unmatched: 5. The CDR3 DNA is TGTGCCAGCAGCCTAAGCGGGAGACGCTACAATGAGCAGTTCTTC. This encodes CASSLSGRRYNEQFF.

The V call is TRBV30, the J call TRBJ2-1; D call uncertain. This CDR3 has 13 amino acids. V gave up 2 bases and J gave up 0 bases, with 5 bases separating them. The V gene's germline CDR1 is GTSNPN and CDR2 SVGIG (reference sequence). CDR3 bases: TGTGCCTGGAGTAAGGGCTCCTACAATGAGCAGTTCTTC. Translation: CAWSKGSYNEQFF.

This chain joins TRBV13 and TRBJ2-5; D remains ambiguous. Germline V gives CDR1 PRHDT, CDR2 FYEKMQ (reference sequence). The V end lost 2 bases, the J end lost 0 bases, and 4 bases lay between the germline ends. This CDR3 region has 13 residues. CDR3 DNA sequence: TGTGCCAGCAGCTTACACAACCAAGAGACCCAGTACTTC. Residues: CASSLHNQETQYF.

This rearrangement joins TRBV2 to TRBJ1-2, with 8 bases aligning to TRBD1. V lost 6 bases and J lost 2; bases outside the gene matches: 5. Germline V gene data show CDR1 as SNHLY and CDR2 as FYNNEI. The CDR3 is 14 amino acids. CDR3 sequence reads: CASSVRTGNYGYTF. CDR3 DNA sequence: TGTGCCAGCAGCGTCCGGACAGGGAACTATGGCTACACCTTC.

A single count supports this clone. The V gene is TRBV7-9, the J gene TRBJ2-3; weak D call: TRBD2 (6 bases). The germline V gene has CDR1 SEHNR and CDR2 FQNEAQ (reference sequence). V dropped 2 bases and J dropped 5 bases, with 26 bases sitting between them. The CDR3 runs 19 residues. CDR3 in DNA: TGTGCCAGCAGCTTATTAAACCGAAGGGACTCCGTTCCGGGAGATACGCAGTATTTT. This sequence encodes CASSLLNRRDSVPGDTQYF.

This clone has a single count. The CDR3 reads CASRWGMNTEAFF. In DNA form, the CDR3 reads TGTGCCAGCAGGTGGGGCATGAACACTGAAGCTTTCTTT. The rearrangement uses TRBV2 and TRBJ1-1; D may be TRBD1 (5 bases). V lost 6 bases, J lost 0 bases, and 8 bases lay in between. Germline V gene sequence: CDR1 SNHLY, CDR2 FYNNEI. The CDR3 runs to 13 residues. The whole variable domain, filled in from reference TRBV2 and TRBJ1-1, reads EPEVTQTPSHQVTQMGQEVILRCVPISNHLYFYWYRQILGQKVEFLVSFYNNEISEKSEIFDDQFSVERPDGSNFTLKIRSTKLEDSAMYFCASRWGMNTEAFFGQGTRLTVV.

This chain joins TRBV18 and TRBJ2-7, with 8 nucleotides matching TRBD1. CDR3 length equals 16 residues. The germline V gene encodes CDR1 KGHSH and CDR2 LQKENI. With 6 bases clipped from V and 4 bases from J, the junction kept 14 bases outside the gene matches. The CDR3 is CASSRLWDRRPYEQYF. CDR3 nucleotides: TGTGCCAGCTCCCGGTTATGGGACAGGAGACCGTACGAGCAGTACTTC.

CDR3 amino acids: CASSYSGRGNTIYF. The CDR3 coding sequence is TGTGCCAGCAGTTACTCGGGGCGTGGAAACACCATATATTTT. The genes are TRBV6-5 and TRBJ1-3; D is possibly TRBD1 (5 bases). V was pared by 0 bases and J by 3 bases, with 6 bases between. The CDR3 loop spans 14 amino acids. CDR1 is MNHEY, CDR2 SVGAGI, per germline.